This T cell receptor beta chain was recovered during a study of neurological immune-mediated disorders. This clonotype appeared many times. Its antigen is unknown. The output of every sequencing run, over 180 million TCR-beta sequences, came from 15-18 subjects. In TCRdb, the 5' RACE reads were re-called with MiXCR into one record per CDR3 protein. The repertoire holds 40,000 to 55,000 distinct CDR3 sequences, with approximately 6.2% as singletons. Whole-study findings and limits: None of the CDR3 amino acid sequences of expanded clones recurred across subjects, suggesting private repertoires in all groups. One related-CDR3 cluster, found by phylogenetic grouping, held repertoires of 18 of 34 multiple sclerosis patients and is a possible signature. The greatest degree of TCR clonal expansion was observed in HTLV-1-associated myelopathy, with the lowest in multiple sclerosis, below that of healthy controls.

CDR1 and CDR2 (germline): SGHRS, YFSETQ. The ends were cut back, 5 bases at V and 0 bases at J, with 9 bases in the middle. The CDR3 runs to 14 residues. The receptor was isolated from a woman in her late teens or twenties with multiple sclerosis. The chain recombines TRBV5-1 with TRBJ1-3; D ambiguous. Sequencing used CD4+ T cells from blood. In nucleotides, the CDR3 is TGCGCCAGCAGTCGAGAGAGCTCTGGAAACACCATATATTTT. Its protein is CASSRESSGNTIYF. The entire variable domain, with the rest obtained from reference TRBV5-1 and TRBJ1-3, is as follows: KAGVTQTPRYLIKTRGQQVTLSCSPISGHRSVSWYQQTPGQGLQFLFEYFSETQRNKGNFPGRFSGRQFSNSRSEMNVSTLELGDSALYLCASSRESSGNTIYFGEGSWLTVV.